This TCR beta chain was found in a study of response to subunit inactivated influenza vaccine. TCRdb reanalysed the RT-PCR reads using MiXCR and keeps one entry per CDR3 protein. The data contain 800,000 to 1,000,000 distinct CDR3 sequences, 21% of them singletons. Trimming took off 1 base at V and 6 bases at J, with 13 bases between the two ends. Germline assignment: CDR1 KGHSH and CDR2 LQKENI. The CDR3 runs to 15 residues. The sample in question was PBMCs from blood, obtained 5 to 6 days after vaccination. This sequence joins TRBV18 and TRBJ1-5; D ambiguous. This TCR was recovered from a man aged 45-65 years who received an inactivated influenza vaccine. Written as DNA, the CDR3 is TGTGCCAGCTCACCACAGGGCGGCCGGGGTCAGCCCCAGCATTTT. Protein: CASSPQGGRGQPQHF.